The present TCR beta chain was sequenced within a study of preoperative IRX-2 immunotherapy in early breast cancer. The treatment here: preoperative locoregional IRX-2 cytokine immunotherapy. The V and J ends lost 7 bases and 4 bases respectively, with 16 bases between them. This CDR3 is 14 amino acids long. Per germline, CDR1 LGHNT and CDR2 FRNRAP. Measured with immunoSEQ multiplex PCR; TCRdb has only the in-frame clones, and not every one. The sample shows roughly 24,000 clones, approximately 95% of them seen only once. The receptor's source is a human donor with breast cancer. Sample: tumor tissue, taken after IRX-2 immunotherapy. V gene TRBV12-5 combines with J gene TRBJ1-1, with D unclear. The CDR3 reads CASVGGGGGTEAFF. The CDR3, as DNA: TGTGCTAGTGTAGGTGGCGGAGGAGGCACTGAAGCTTTCTTT.